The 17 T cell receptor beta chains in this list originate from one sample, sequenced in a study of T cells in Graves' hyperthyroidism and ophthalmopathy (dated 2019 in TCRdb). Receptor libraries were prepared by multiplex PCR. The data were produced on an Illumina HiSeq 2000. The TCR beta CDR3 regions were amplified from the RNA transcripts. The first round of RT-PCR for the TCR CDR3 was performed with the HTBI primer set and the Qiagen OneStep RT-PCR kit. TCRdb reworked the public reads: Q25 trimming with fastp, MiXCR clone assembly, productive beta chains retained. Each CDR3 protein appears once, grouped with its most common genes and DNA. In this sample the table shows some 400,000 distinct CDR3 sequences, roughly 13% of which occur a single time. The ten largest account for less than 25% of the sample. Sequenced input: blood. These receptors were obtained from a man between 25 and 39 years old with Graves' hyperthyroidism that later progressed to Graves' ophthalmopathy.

In DNA form, the CDR3 reads TGTGCCAGCAGTCCCCTACAGGGAAGGGGTGAGCAGTTCTTC. Its translation: CASSPLQGRGEQFF. This rearrangement joins TRBV12-3 or TRBV12-4 to TRBJ2-1; maybe TRBD1 (6 bases). The CDR3 has 14 amino acids. Between the trimmed V and J ends, which lost 5 bases and 9 bases, there was a span of 17 bases.

The CDR3 reads CASSEAGGLDEQFF. The CDR3 DNA reads TGTGCCAGCTCAGAGGCAGGGGGCCTCGATGAGCAGTTCTTC. The chain is built from TRBV18 and TRBJ2-1; 8 bases match TRBD1. The V and J ends lost 5 bases and 8 bases, in that order; junction bases with no gene match: 8. Per the germline V gene, CDR1 is KGHSH and CDR2 is LQKENI. This CDR3 has 14 residues.

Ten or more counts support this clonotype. The DNA of the CDR3 is TGTGCCAGCAGTTTTAGTGGCCGCTCGAACACCGGGGAGCTGTTTTTT. Its translation: CASSFSGRSNTGELFF. The chain employs TRBV6-1 and TRBJ2-2; D is undetermined. The V gene's germline CDR1 is MNHNS and CDR2 SASEGT. Trimming left V 5 bases short and J 0 bases short, with 13 bases between. The CDR3 has 16 residues.

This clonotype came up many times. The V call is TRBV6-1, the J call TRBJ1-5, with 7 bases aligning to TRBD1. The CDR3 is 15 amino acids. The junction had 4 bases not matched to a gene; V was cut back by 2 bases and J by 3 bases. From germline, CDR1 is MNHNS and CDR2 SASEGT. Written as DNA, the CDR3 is TGTGCCAGCAGTGAATATACAGGGGTCAATCAGCCCCAGCATTTT. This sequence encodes CASSEYTGVNQPQHF.

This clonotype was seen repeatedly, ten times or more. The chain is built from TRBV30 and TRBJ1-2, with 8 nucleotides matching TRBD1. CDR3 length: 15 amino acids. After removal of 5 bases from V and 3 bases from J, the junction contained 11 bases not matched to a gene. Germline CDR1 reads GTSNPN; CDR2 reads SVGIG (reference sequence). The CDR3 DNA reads TGTGCCTGGTGCGTGGGGCAGGGGGCCTACTATGGCTACACCTTC. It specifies CAWCVGQGAYYGYTF.

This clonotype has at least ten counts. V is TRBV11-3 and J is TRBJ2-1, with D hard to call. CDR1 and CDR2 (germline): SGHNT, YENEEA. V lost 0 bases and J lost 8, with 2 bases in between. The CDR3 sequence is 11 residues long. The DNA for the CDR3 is TGTGCCAGCAGCTTAGACTATGAGCAGTTCTTC. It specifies CASSLDYEQFF.

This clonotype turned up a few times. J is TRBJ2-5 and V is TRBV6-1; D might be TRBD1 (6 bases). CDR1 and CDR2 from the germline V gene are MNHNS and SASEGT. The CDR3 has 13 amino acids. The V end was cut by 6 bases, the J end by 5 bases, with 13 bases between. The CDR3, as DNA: TGTGCCAGCAGGTCCACAGGGTCGGAGACCCAGTACTTC. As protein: CASRSTGSETQYF.

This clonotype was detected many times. CDR3: CASSTTGTRGAETQYF. The CDR3 nucleotides read TGTGCCAGCAGTACAACCGGGACCCGGGGGGCAGAGACCCAGTACTTC. The chain couples TRBV27 to TRBJ2-5; TRBD2 might be the D (7 bases). Germline V gene data show CDR1 as MNHEY and CDR2 as SMNVEV (reference sequence). The germline V and J ends were trimmed by 5 bases and 4 bases, with 20 bases remaining between them. This CDR3 has 16 amino acids.

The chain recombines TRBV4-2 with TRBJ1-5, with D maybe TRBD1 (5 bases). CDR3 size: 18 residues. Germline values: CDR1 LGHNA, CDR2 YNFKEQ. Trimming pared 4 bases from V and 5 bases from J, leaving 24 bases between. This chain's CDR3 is CASSPFRPREGPYQPQHF. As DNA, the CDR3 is TGTGCCAGCAGCCCTTTTCGGCCAAGGGAGGGGCCCTATCAGCCCCAGCATTTT.

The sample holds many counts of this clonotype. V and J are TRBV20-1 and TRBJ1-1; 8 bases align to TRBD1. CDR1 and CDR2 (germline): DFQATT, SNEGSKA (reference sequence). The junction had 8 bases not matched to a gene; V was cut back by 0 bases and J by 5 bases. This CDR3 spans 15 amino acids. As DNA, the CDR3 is TGCAGTGCTAGAGACCCACAGGGGGTATGGACTGAAGCTTTCTTT. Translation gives CSARDPQGVWTEAFF.

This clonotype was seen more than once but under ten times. Here the CDR3 DNA reads TGTGCCAGTAGTAACGTCAGGAGTCAGCCCCAGCATTTT. Its protein product is CASSNVRSQPQHF. The chain employs TRBV19 and TRBJ1-5; D not resolved. Trimming removed 4 bases from V and 6 bases from J, with 10 bases in between. The CDR3 consists of 13 residues. The germline CDR1 and CDR2 sequences are LNHDA and SQIVND (reference sequence).

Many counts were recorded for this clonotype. This CDR3 is CASSGPGTENSPLHF. The CDR3 DNA sequence: TGTGCCAGCAGTGGGCCCGGGACGGAGAATTCACCCCTCCACTTT. The chain links TRBV6-1 to TRBJ1-6, with D possibly being TRBD1 (5 bases). V lost 4 bases to trimming and J lost 7 bases, with 14 bases between them. Germline-derived CDR1 and CDR2 are MNHNS and SASEGT. The CDR3 is 15 amino acids.

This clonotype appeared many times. In nucleotides, the CDR3 is TGCAGTGCTAGACCCGGGAGCACAGATACGCAGTATTTT. Translation gives CSARPGSTDTQYF. This chain links TRBV20-1 with TRBJ2-3; D uncertain. The CDR3 spans 13 residues. Germline V lookup: CDR1 DFQATT, CDR2 SNEGSKA (reference sequence). V gave up 2 bases and J gave up 0 bases, with 6 bases separating them.

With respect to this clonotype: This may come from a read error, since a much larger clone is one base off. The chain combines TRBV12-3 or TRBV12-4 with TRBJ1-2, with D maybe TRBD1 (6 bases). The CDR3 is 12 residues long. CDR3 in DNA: TGTGCCAGCCAGGGGTATGACTATGGCTGCACCTTC. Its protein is CASQGYDYGCTF.

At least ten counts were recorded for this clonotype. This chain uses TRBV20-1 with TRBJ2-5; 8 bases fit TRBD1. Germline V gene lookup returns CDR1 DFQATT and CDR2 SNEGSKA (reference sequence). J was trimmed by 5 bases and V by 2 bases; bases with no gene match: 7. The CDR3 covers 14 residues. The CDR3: CSARPLRGQETQYF. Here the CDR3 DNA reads TGCAGTGCTAGACCTCTCAGGGGGCAGGAGACCCAGTACTTC.

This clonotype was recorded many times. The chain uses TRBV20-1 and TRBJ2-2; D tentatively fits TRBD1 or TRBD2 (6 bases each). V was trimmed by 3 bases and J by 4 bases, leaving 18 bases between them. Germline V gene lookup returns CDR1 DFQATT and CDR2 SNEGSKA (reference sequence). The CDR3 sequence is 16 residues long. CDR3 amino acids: CSARVGAGSLTGELFF. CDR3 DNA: TGCAGTGCTAGGGTGGGGGCGGGGTCGCTCACCGGGGAGCTGTTTTTT.

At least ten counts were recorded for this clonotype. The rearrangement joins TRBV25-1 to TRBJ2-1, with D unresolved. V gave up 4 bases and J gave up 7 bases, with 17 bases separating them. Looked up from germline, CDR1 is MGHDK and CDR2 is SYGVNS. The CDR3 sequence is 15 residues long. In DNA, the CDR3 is TGTGCCAGCAGTGCTTACTTGGCAGGCCTAAATGAGCAGTTCTTC. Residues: CASSAYLAGLNEQFF.